This TCR beta chain appears in the sequencing data of a study of CD8+ T cells in alopecia areata. Turning to the study itself: Each of the treated patients was given oral tofacitinib, 5 to 10 mg twice daily, for moderate-to-severe alopecia areata.

RNA was isolated and reverse transcribed to cDNA, the sequencing template. The data were produced by immunoSEQ multiplex PCR, yet TCRdb's version contains in-frame clones alone and is incomplete. The sample lists approximately 150,000 clones, more than 45% occurring once. This clone was seen only once. CDR1 and CDR2 (germline): SQVTM, ANQGSEA. With 1 base removed from V and 3 bases from J, the gap between germline ends came to 10 bases. The length of the CDR3 is 13 residues. The chain recombines TRBV29-1 with TRBJ2-7, with a possible D match to TRBD1 (6 bases). The source material was CD4+ T cells sorted from blood. The origin of this receptor is a human donor with alopecia areata. CDR3: CSVEVQGNYEQYF. The CDR3 DNA sequence: TGCAGCGTTGAAGTACAGGGAAACTACGAGCAGTACTTC.